These 16 T cell receptor beta chains were sequenced from one sample in a study of T cell responses to AZD1222 COVID-19 vaccine. TCRdb's copy holds only in-frame clones and misses some; the assay was immunoSEQ multiplex PCR. Of fewer than 120,000 clones listed, 80% to 95% are singletons. The sequencing used peripheral blood, collected on day 0 of AZD1222 vaccination. These receptors were obtained from an adult in good health.

V usage is TRBV4-2 and J usage is TRBJ2-3, with 14 bases that match TRBD2. This CDR3 has 18 residues. Germline CDR1 is LGHNA and CDR2 is YNFKEQ. The V and J ends lost 0 bases and 6 bases, in that order; junction bases with no gene match: 8. CDR3 nucleotide sequence: TGTGCCAGCAGCCAAGATCGCTTGACTAGCGGGGGGGCGGATACGCAGTATTTT. Its translation: CASSQDRLTSGGADTQYF.

CDR3 protein: CASSGLDKKNEKLFF. In DNA form, the CDR3 reads TGTGCCAGCAGTGGGCTGGACAAGAAGAATGAAAAACTGTTTTTT. The V and J genes are TRBV25-1 and TRBJ1-4; the D gene is possibly TRBD1 (5 bases). V lost 4 bases and J 5 bases, leaving 14 bases between the germline ends. The germline CDR1 and CDR2 sequences are MGHDK and SYGVNS. The CDR3 contains 15 residues.

The CDR3 here is CASSEFNRVLEKLFF. CDR3 coding DNA: TGTGCCAGCAGTGAATTCAACAGGGTCTTGGAAAAACTGTTTTTT. V is TRBV6-1 and J is TRBJ1-4, with D possibly TRBD1 on 6 matching bases. This CDR3 region has 15 residues. Germline CDR1 MNHNS, CDR2 SASEGT. V lost 2 bases to trimming and J lost 8 bases, with 15 bases between them.

The table lists this clone with a count of one. The chain joins TRBV4-2 to TRBJ2-1; weak D call: TRBD2 (5 bases). The CDR3 contains 14 residues. Germline lookup yields CDR1 LGHNA and CDR2 YNFKEQ. The ends were cut back, 1 base at V and 5 bases at J, with 9 bases in the middle. Written as DNA, the CDR3 is TGTGCCAGCAGCCAAGGGGTGAGGGACAATGAGCAGTTCTTC. Translated, it gives CASSQGVRDNEQFF.

This rearrangement joins TRBV18 to TRBJ1-5, with a tentative D call TRBD1 (5 bases). Germline assignment: CDR1 KGHSH and CDR2 LQKENI. This CDR3 is 14 amino acids long. Trimming left V 3 bases short and J 2 bases short, with 8 bases between. CDR3 region: CASSPEGGNQPQHF. DNA of the CDR3: TGTGCCAGCTCACCGGAAGGGGGCAATCAGCCCCAGCATTTT.

This chain uses TRBV28 with TRBJ2-7, with 10 bases aligning to TRBD1. The ends lost 6 bases at V and 3 bases at J; junction bases unmatched: 11. The CDR3 length is 16 residues. Germline V gene sequence: CDR1 MDHEN, CDR2 SYDVKM. The CDR3 coding sequence is TGTGCCAGCAGACACGTAACCGGACAGGGGGACTACGAGCAGTACTTC. Its protein is CASRHVTGQGDYEQYF.

This chain connects TRBV25-1 to TRBJ2-5, with unresolved D. Deletions cut 4 bases from V and 0 bases from J, with 6 bases between. This CDR3 has 13 amino acids. Germline V lookup: CDR1 MGHDK, CDR2 SYGVNS. The CDR3 bases are TGTGCCAGCAGTGGACCGTACCAAGAGACCCAGTACTTC. Its translation is CASSGPYQETQYF.

In DNA, the CDR3 is TGTGCCAGCATCAATACAGGGACCGTGAACACTGAAGCTTTCTTT. Translation: CASINTGTVNTEAFF. The chain is built from TRBV7-2 and TRBJ1-1; maybe TRBD1 (6 bases). The CDR3 runs 15 residues. The V gene's germline CDR1 is SGHTA and CDR2 FQGNSA. V lost 7 bases and J 0 bases, leaving 15 bases between the germline ends.

This clone was counted a single time. The chain uses TRBV30 and TRBJ1-2; 7 bases align to TRBD1. Germline V lookup: CDR1 GTSNPN, CDR2 SVGIG (reference sequence). The V segment lost 3 bases and the J segment 2 bases; nucleotides outside the gene matches: 6. The CDR3 is 14 amino acids. The CDR3 coding sequence is TGTGCCTGGAGCCTAGGGGGCTTGAACTATGGCTACACCTTC. Translating it yields CAWSLGGLNYGYTF.

V usage is TRBV5-4 and J usage is TRBJ2-7; perhaps TRBD2 as D (5 bases). The ends were cut back, 2 bases at V and 6 bases at J, with 15 bases in the middle. The germline CDR1 and CDR2 sequences are SGHNT and YYREEE (reference sequence). The CDR3 is made up of 14 amino acids. In DNA, the CDR3 is TGTGCCAGCAGCTTTTCCCCAGGAGGCTCCGAGCAGTACTTC. Residues: CASSFSPGGSEQYF. Using reference TRBV5-4 and TRBJ2-7 for the parts outside the CDR3, the full variable domain is ETGVTQSPTHLIKTRGQQVTLRCSSQSGHNTVSWYQQALGQGPQFIFQYYREEENGRGNFPPRFSGLQFPNYSSELNVNALELDDSALYLCASSFSPGGSEQYFGPGTRLTVT.

This rearrangement joins TRBV5-1 to TRBJ1-2, with 10 nucleotides matching TRBD1. Germline V gives CDR1 SGHRS, CDR2 YFSETQ. The CDR3 loop spans 15 amino acids. Trimming cost V 4 bases and J 4 bases; bases outside gene matches: 7. The DNA of the CDR3 is TGCGCCAGCAGCCCGGACAGGGGGGGACCCTATGGCTACACCTTC. Translation gives CASSPDRGGPYGYTF.

CDR3 region: CASSLGTGNYGYTF. CDR3 coding DNA: TGTGCCAGCAGCCTCGGGACAGGGAACTATGGCTACACCTTC. The V gene is TRBV28, the J gene TRBJ1-2; the match to TRBD1 covers 9 bases. This CDR3 is 14 amino acids long. Germline V gives CDR1 MDHEN, CDR2 SYDVKM. V dropped 6 bases and J dropped 2; count of bases not matched to a gene: 4.

The chain joins TRBV6-5 to TRBJ1-6, with unresolved D. Germline V gives CDR1 MNHEY, CDR2 SVGAGI. The CDR3 is 13 amino acids. Trimming pared 10 bases from V and 10 bases from J, leaving 17 bases between. The CDR3 nucleotides are TGTGCCATTGGAGTGAGAGATGGATCACCCCTCCACTTT. It translates to CAIGVRDGSPLHF.

The J gene is TRBJ1-5, the V gene TRBV2; D is possibly TRBD1 (5 bases). CDR1 and CDR2 from the germline V gene are SNHLY and FYNNEI. CDR3 size: 14 residues. V was shortened by 7 bases and J by 0 bases, with 10 bases between the two germline ends. In nucleotides, the CDR3 is TGTGCCAGCACTGGGACGAATAGCAATCAGCCCCAGCATTTT. Its translation: CASTGTNSNQPQHF.

V and J are TRBV16 and TRBJ2-7, with no clear D. CDR1 and CDR2 (germline): KGHSY, FQNENV. The V and J ends lost 5 bases and 0 bases respectively, with 5 bases between them. There are 12 residues in the CDR3. DNA of the CDR3: TGTGCCAGCAGCAAAAGCTCCTACGAGCAGTACTTC. It yields the protein CASSKSSYEQYF.

V and J are TRBV2 and TRBJ1-1; TRBD1 agrees at 7 bases. Germline CDR1 SNHLY, CDR2 FYNNEI. This CDR3 comprises 16 residues. The V and J ends lost 0 bases and 1 base, in that order; junction bases with no gene match: 5. The CDR3 bases are TGTGCCAGCAGTGAAGCAGGTGGGACAGAGAACACTGAAGCTTTCTTT. It specifies CASSEAGGTENTEAFF.